Listed below are T cell receptor beta chains from one sample, sequenced in a study of beta chain features in type 1 diabetes. Clones were sequenced by immunoSEQ multiplex PCR, and TCRdb holds only the in-frame ones, with some missing. The sample shows 850,000 to 900,000 clones, 15% to 20% of them seen only once. Material for sequencing was naive CD4+ T cells from blood. These receptors were collected from a young woman in good health. Each CDR3 is given with its conserved first and last residue. The D gene is left open where the match is weak. Part of the rows lack a size; the others show once, few, many or a class for expanded clones.

V	D	J	size	CDR3	DNA
TRBV18	-	TRBJ2-2	-	CASSPPRHDGELFF	TGTGCCAGCTCACCACCGAGGCACGACGGGGAGCTGTTTTTT
TRBV27	-	TRBJ2-7	-	CASSPRQVLLSEQYF	TGTGCCAGCAGTCCAAGACAGGTTTTGCTCTCCGAGCAGTACTTC
TRBV13	-	TRBJ2-7	-	CASSLDGGVSYEQYF	TGTGCCAGCAGCTTAGATGGGGGAGTTTCCTACGAGCAGTACTTC
TRBV7-2	-	TRBJ2-7	few	CASSSYGAIGQYF	TGTGCCAGCAGCTCTTACGGAGCGATAGGGCAGTACTTC
TRBV5-4	-	TRBJ1-1	few	CASSLEGGRTEAFF	TGTGCCAGCAGCTTGGAGGGGGGGCGAACTGAAGCTTTCTTT
TRBV5-1	TRBD2	TRBJ2-7	few	CASSVVGGTYEQYF	TGCGCCAGCAGCGTGGTCGGGGGGACCTACGAGCAGTACTTC
TRBV6-9	-	TRBJ2-6	-	CATLPGAGHHSGANVLTF	TGTGCCACCCTCCCCGGGGCGGGACATCACTCTGGGGCCAACGTCCTGACTTTC
TRBV19	-	TRBJ2-2	few	CASSHLVGELFF	TGTGCCAGTAGTCACCTGGTCGGGGAGCTGTTTTTT
TRBV2	TRBD1	TRBJ2-1	few	CASRDRDSYNEQFF	TGTGCCAGCAGAGACAGGGACTCCTACAATGAGCAGTTCTTC
TRBV7-3	TRBD1	TRBJ1-2	-	CASSLRTGYGYTF	TGTGCCAGCAGTTTAAGGACAGGGTATGGCTACACCTTC
TRBV29-1	TRBD1	TRBJ2-3	-	CSVEQGAFTDTQYF	TGCAGCGTGGAACAGGGGGCTTTCACAGATACGCAGTATTTT
TRBV7-9	-	TRBJ2-3	-	CASSLAVGSHRAMQYF	TGTGCCAGCAGCTTAGCGGTAGGATCCCACCGTGCGATGCAGTATTTT
TRBV7-2	TRBD1	TRBJ1-1	-	CASSPRQGTGNTEAFF	TGTGCCAGCAGCCCCCGACAGGGGACGGGGAACACTGAAGCTTTCTTT
TRBV6-6	-	TRBJ2-7	few	CASSSSLGQYF	TGTGCCAGCAGTTCCTCGTTGGGGCAGTACTTC
TRBV18	-	TRBJ2-7	-	CASSQGGSTYEQYF	TGTGCCAGCTCACAGGGGGGAAGCACCTACGAGCAGTACTTC
TRBV7-8	-	TRBJ1-1	few	CASSLAAEYTEAFF	TGTGCCAGCAGCTTAGCGGCGGAGTACACTGAAGCTTTCTTT
TRBV7-8	-	TRBJ2-1	few	CASSVGRTPQSGQFF	TGTGCCAGCAGCGTAGGTCGGACCCCCCAATCGGGGCAGTTCTTC
TRBV2	TRBD2	TRBJ2-7	few	CASSEERLAYEQYF	TGTGCCAGCAGTGAAGAGAGACTAGCGTACGAGCAGTACTTC
TRBV4-2	-	TRBJ1-2	few	CASSQDLLGGRGGYTF	TGTGCCAGCAGCCAAGATCTCTTAGGGGGGCGCGGTGGCTACACCTTC
TRBV4-3	TRBD2	TRBJ2-1	few	CASSQSGSWEGLGNEQFF	TGCGCCAGCAGCCAAAGTGGTTCGTGGGAGGGCCTCGGTAATGAGCAGTTCTTC
TRBV19	TRBD2	TRBJ2-1	-	CATGLAGGPAKTYNEQFF	TGTGCCACGGGTCTAGCGGGAGGGCCCGCCAAAACCTACAATGAGCAGTTCTTC
TRBV4-2	-	TRBJ1-4	-	CASSQEGRVMAYNEKLFF	TGTGCCAGCAGCCAAGAGGGCCGGGTAATGGCCTATAATGAAAAACTGTTTTTT
TRBV9	TRBD2	TRBJ2-1	-	CASSDPLLAGAHEQFF	TGTGCCAGCAGCGACCCCCTGCTAGCGGGAGCCCATGAGCAGTTCTTC
TRBV5-4	-	TRBJ2-7	-	CASSQLDSNYKQYF	TGTGCCAGCAGCCAGCTCGACAGTAACTACAAGCAGTACTTC
TRBV29-1	TRBD1	TRBJ1-1	-	CSVVTGLSGMNTEAFF	TGCAGCGTTGTGACAGGGTTAAGCGGCATGAACACTGAAGCTTTCTTT
TRBV7-2	TRBD1	TRBJ2-5	-	CASSLVGPPGQGQETQYF	TGTGCCAGCAGCTTAGTGGGCCCCCCGGGACAGGGGCAAGAGACCCAGTACTTC
TRBV19	-	TRBJ2-6	-	CASSYPPGGANVLTF	TGTGCCAGTAGCTACCCACCTGGCGGGGCCAACGTCCTGACTTTC
TRBV4-1	TRBD1	TRBJ1-2	few	CASSKAGTGYYGYTF	TGCGCCAGCAGCAAAGCCGGGACAGGGTACTATGGCTACACCTTC
TRBV9	-	TRBJ2-3	few	CASSARQTTDTQYF	TGTGCCAGCAGCGCGCGGCAGACGACAGATACGCAGTATTTT
TRBV7-3	TRBD1	TRBJ2-2	-	CASQLGTGDTGELFF	TGTGCCAGCCAGCTTGGGACAGGAGACACCGGGGAGCTGTTTTTT
TRBV5-3	TRBD1	TRBJ2-1	few	CARSADRGRYNEQFF	TGTGCCAGAAGCGCAGACAGGGGGAGATACAATGAGCAGTTCTTC
TRBV4-2	-	TRBJ2-3	-	CASSQALDRDTQYF	TGTGCCAGCAGCCAAGCCCTGGACAGAGATACGCAGTATTTT
TRBV18	-	TRBJ2-1	-	CASSPSSRSYNEQFF	TGTGCCAGCTCACCCTCCTCCCGCTCCTACAATGAGCAGTTCTTC
TRBV6-1	-	TRBJ2-5	-	CASIESRGQETQYF	TGTGCCAGCATTGAGTCTCGGGGACAAGAGACCCAGTACTTC
TRBV5-6	TRBD1	TRBJ2-4	few	CASSPTGGLTKNIQYF	TGTGCCAGCAGCCCAACAGGGGGATTGACCAAAAACATTCAGTACTTC
TRBV7-2	TRBD1	TRBJ1-1	few	CASSGTVPRVFF	TGTGCCAGCAGCGGGACAGTTCCCAGGGTTTTCTTT
TRBV6-6	-	TRBJ2-5	-	CASSLGSEQYF	TGTGCCAGCAGTTTAGGGAGTGAGCAGTACTTC
TRBV25-1	TRBD1	TRBJ2-3	-	CASSEPATGADTQYF	TGTGCCAGCAGTGAGCCAGCCACAGGGGCAGATACGCAGTATTTT
TRBV7-2	TRBD2	TRBJ2-2	few	CASSLAPGGVGELFF	TGTGCCAGCAGCTTAGCGCCGGGAGGGGTCGGGGAGCTGTTTTTT
TRBV7-7	-	TRBJ2-5	few	CASSDRDPRETQYF	TGTGCTAGCAGCGACCGGGACCCCAGGGAGACCCAGTACTTC
TRBV9	-	TRBJ2-2	few	CASSPLGGSLPRELFF	TGTGCCAGCAGCCCCCTCGGGGGATCCCTTCCTCGGGAGCTGTTTTTT
TRBV18	TRBD1	TRBJ2-5	few	CASTWDRQETQYF	TGTGCCAGCACATGGGACAGACAAGAGACCCAGTACTTC